This entry concerns a single T cell receptor (beta chain). In germline, CDR1 is MNHNS, CDR2 SASEGT. The V end lost 2 bases, the J end lost 0 bases, and 11 bases lay between the germline ends. The CDR3 is made up of 16 amino acids. As handled by the study authors: Amplification of reference gene primers was used by the study to estimate nucleated cell counts. Method: immunoSEQ multiplex PCR; TCRdb's copy keeps in-frame clones and lacks some. From that table come the V and J calls and clone size; the DNA was used to work out D and trimming. The sample lists 200,000 to 250,000 clones, approximately 84% occurring once. Either two negative PCRs, clearance, or symptom resolution qualified Cohort 3 donors as recovered. This entry is derived from a study of blood T cell repertoires in COVID-19.

V usage is TRBV6-1 and J usage is TRBJ1-3; unclear D gene. Material: PBMCs or T cells enriched from blood (not recorded which). The sequence was collected from a man in his forties or fifties who had recovered from COVID-19. DNA of the CDR3: TGTGCCAGCAGTGAATGGTACCGAGACTCTGGAAACACCATATATTTT. This encodes CASSEWYRDSGNTIYF.